This T cell receptor beta chain was retrieved from a study of blood T cell repertoires in COVID-19. Background on the study: The cDNA or gDNA used as material had been derived from T cells, B-cell-depleted T cells, or PBMCs.

Looked up from germline, CDR1 is SGHRS and CDR2 is YFSETQ. CDR3 length: 14 residues. Between the trimmed V and J ends, which lost 2 bases and 2 bases, there was a span of 10 bases. The study assigned cohorts using participant-reported clinical history. Two consecutive negative NP/OP PCR tests, clearance, or resolved symptoms defined Cohort 3 recovery. Per the original methods: Estimated nucleated cell counts came from reference gene primer amplification. Data came from immunoSEQ multiplex PCR; TCRdb stores just in-frame clones and leaves some out. That table gives V, J and clone size, and the DNA gave D and trimming. This table has 180,000 or so clones, over 65% appearing once.

The sample consisted of PBMCs or T cells enriched from blood (not recorded which). The V and J genes are TRBV5-1 and TRBJ1-1; D is possibly TRBD1 (5 bases). The sequence was obtained from a woman between 50 and 59 years old who had recovered from COVID-19. The CDR3 reads CASSFDSGNTEAFF. Written as DNA, the CDR3 is TGCGCCAGCAGCTTTGACAGTGGCAACACTGAAGCTTTCTTT. The full variable domain, rest sourced from reference TRBV5-1 and TRBJ1-1, is KAGVTQTPRYLIKTRGQQVTLSCSPISGHRSVSWYQQTPGQGLQFLFEYFSETQRNKGNFPGRFSGRQFSNSRSEMNVSTLELGDSALYLCASSFDSGNTEAFFGQGTRLTVV.